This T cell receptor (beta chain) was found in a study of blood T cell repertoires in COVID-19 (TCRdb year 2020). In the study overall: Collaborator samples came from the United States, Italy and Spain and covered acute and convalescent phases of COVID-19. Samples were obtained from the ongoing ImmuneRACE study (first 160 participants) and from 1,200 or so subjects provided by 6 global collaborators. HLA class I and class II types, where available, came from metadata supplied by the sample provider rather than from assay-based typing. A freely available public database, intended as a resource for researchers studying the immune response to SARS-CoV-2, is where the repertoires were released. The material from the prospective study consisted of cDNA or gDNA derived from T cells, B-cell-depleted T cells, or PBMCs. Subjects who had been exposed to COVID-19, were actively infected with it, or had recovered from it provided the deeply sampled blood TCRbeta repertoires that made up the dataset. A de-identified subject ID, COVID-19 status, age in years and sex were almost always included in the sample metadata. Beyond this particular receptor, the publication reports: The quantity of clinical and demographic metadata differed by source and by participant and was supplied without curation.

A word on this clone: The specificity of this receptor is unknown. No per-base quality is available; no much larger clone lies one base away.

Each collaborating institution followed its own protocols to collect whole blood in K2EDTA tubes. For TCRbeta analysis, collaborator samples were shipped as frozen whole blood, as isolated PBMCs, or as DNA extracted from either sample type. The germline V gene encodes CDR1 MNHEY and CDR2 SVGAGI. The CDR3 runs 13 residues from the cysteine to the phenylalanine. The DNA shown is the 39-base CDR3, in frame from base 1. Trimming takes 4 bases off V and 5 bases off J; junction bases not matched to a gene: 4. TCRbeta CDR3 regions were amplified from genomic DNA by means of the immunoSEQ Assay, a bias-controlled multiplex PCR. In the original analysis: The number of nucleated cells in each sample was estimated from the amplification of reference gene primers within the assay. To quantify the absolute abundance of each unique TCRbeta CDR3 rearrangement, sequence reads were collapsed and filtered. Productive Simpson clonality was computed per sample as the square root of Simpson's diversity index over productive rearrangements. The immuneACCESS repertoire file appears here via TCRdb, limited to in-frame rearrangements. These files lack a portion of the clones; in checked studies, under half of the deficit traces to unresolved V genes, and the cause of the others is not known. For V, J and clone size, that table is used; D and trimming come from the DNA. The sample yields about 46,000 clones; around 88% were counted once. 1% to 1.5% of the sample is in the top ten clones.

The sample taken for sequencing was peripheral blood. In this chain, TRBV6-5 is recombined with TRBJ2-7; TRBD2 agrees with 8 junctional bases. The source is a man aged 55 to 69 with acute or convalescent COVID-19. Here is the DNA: TGTGCCAGCAGTTCGCGGGAGGCCCACGAGCAGTACTTC. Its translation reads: CASSSREAHEQYF.